A selection of T cell receptor beta chains follows, all from one sample in a study of T-cell memory formation after mild COVID-19. TCRdb ran MiXCR on the 5' RACE reads and lists one entry per CDR3 protein. This sample has approximately 290,000 distinct CDR3 sequences, with around a sixth found just once. The sequenced sample consisted of PBMCs or a T cell subset sorted from them (not recorded which). These receptors came from a man between 18 and 35 years old who had mild COVID-19 (a few samples of this study predate the infection). Cell type and time point are not known. The CDR3 runs from the conserved cysteine through the conserved F or W. A D gene is named only where the DNA matches it firmly. For some rows the clone size is stated as once, few or many, or as a class when expanded; others skip it.

D gene,clone size,J gene,V gene,CDR3 DNA,CDR3 protein
-,many,TRBJ2-2,TRBV7-6,TGTGCCAGCAGCTTCGGGAACACCGGGGAGCTGTTTTTT,CASSFGNTGELFF
-,few,TRBJ2-1,TRBV11-2,TGTGCCAGCAGCGCACGGCATGCCCCTTCCTACAATGAGCAGTTCTTC,CASSARHAPSYNEQFF
TRBD1,few,TRBJ1-5,TRBV20-1,TGCAGTGCTCCTCCCGACAGGGTAGATCAGCCCCAGCATTTT,CSAPPDRVDQPQHF
-,few,TRBJ1-1,TRBV28,TGTGCCAGCAGTTTAGTCTGGCTGAACACTGAAGCTTTCTTT,CASSLVWLNTEAFF
-,few,TRBJ2-1,TRBV4-1,TGCGCCAGCAGCCAAGATCGGGGACGTCGCTCCTACAATGAGCAGTTCTTC,CASSQDRGRRSYNEQFF
TRBD2,many,TRBJ2-5,TRBV7-6,TGTGCCAGCAGCTTAGGGGCTAGCGGGGGGGAGACCCAGTACTTC,CASSLGASGGETQYF
-,few,TRBJ1-2,TRBV4-2,TGTGCCAGCAGCCCCCTACCCCAGGGGCGTAATGGCTACACCTTC,CASSPLPQGRNGYTF
-,many,TRBJ1-5,TRBV12-3/TRBV12-4,TGTGCCAGCAGTTCTATAGAGGTATCAGGGGATTATATTCAGCCCCAGCATTTT,CASSSIEVSGDYIQPQHF
-,-,TRBJ1-2,TRBV5-1,TGCGCCAGCAGCCGGGACGTAGCTAACTATGGCTACACCTTC,CASSRDVANYGYTF
-,few,TRBJ1-2,TRBV6-5,TGTGCCAGCAGTTACCGGCCAGGCGGCTACACCTTC,CASSYRPGGYTF
-,few,TRBJ2-1,TRBV10-3,TGTGCCATCAGTGAGTCTGGAGACAATGAGCAGTTCTTC,CAISESGDNEQFF
-,many,TRBJ2-5,TRBV4-2,TGTGCCAGCAGCCAAGATCCCGGGGAAGAGACCCAGTACTTC,CASSQDPGEETQYF
TRBD2,-,TRBJ2-3,TRBV12-3/TRBV12-4,TGTGCCACCCGGTTAGCGGGGGGTGAAGATACGCAGTATTTT,CATRLAGGEDTQYF
TRBD1,-,TRBJ2-7,TRBV29-1,TGCAGCGTCTCTTCGACAGGGGTCCACGAGCAGTACTTC,CSVSSTGVHEQYF
-,few,TRBJ2-7,TRBV18,TGTGCCAGCTCACGGGACCGACAGGACCCCTACGAGCAGTACTTC,CASSRDRQDPYEQYF
-,-,TRBJ1-1,TRBV7-9,TGTGCCAGCAGCTTGACCAAAGGCACTGAAGCTTTCTTT,CASSLTKGTEAFF
-,-,TRBJ2-3,TRBV6-5,TGTGCCAGCAGTTCCCCGGGGGGCGCGACAGATACGCAGTATTTT,CASSSPGGATDTQYF
TRBD2,many,TRBJ2-1,TRBV5-1,TGCGCCAGCTCATCTGGGGGGGGTGCCTACAATGAGCAGTTCTTC,CASSSGGGAYNEQFF
TRBD1,few,TRBJ1-2,TRBV29-1,TGCAGCGTTGAAGAAAAGGGCAGGGGGAAGGTAAACTATGGCTACACCTTC,CSVEEKGRGKVNYGYTF
-,few,TRBJ1-1,TRBV10-3,TGTGCCATCAGTCGGGACGGAGCGAACACTGAAGCTTTCTTT,CAISRDGANTEAFF
-,once,TRBJ1-6,TRBV4-1,TGCGCCAGCAGCCAAGCGGGGCATGGTAATTCACCCCTCCACTTT,CASSQAGHGNSPLHF
-,-,TRBJ1-4,TRBV7-9,TGTGCCAGCAGCGATCAGGCTGAAAAACTGTTTTTT,CASSDQAEKLFF
-,few,TRBJ1-6,TRBV6-2/TRBV6-3,TGTGCCAGCAGCGTAACAGGACCCATTTCACCCCTCCACTTT,CASSVTGPISPLHF
TRBD2,-,TRBJ2-5,TRBV7-2,TGTGCCAGCAGCTTCAGGACTAGGACATCTCGAGACCAAGAGACCCAGTACTTC,CASSFRTRTSRDQETQYF
-,few,TRBJ1-1,TRBV27,TGTGCCAGCAGTGAACAGGGTAGGAACACTGAAGCTTTCTTT,CASSEQGRNTEAFF
TRBD1,few,TRBJ2-2,TRBV4-1,TGCGCCAGCAGCCAAGGACAGGGGCCCCCCGGGGAGCTGTTTTTT,CASSQGQGPPGELFF
-,-,TRBJ2-7,TRBV18,TGTGCCAGCTCAGGGTTGGCCTCCTACGAGCAGTACTTC,CASSGLASYEQYF
TRBD1,many,TRBJ2-7,TRBV12-3/TRBV12-4,TGTGCCAGCCTTTGGACAGGGGCCTACGAGCAGTACTTC,CASLWTGAYEQYF
-,-,TRBJ2-3,TRBV27,TGTGCCAGCAGTTTAATATCGGACAGCGAGTCAGATACGCAGTATTTT,CASSLISDSESDTQYF
TRBD1,many,TRBJ2-4,TRBV6-5,TGTGCCAGCAGGAAAGGGGACAGGGTGGGAAACATTCAGTACTTC,CASRKGDRVGNIQYF
-,-,TRBJ2-7,TRBV14,TGTGCCAGCAGCCCGGCGACGGACAGAACCTACGAGCAGTACTTC,CASSPATDRTYEQYF
TRBD2,-,TRBJ2-2,TRBV28,TGTGCCAGCCGGCGGGGGACCGGGGAGCTGTTTTTT,CASRRGTGELFF
TRBD1,few,TRBJ2-7,TRBV20-1,TGCAGTGCGAAGGACCTGCGGGGACAGGGCAGCCACGAGCAGTACTTC,CSAKDLRGQGSHEQYF
-,-,TRBJ2-2,TRBV6-2/TRBV6-3,TGTGCCAGCAGTTACTCCGGCGGAGGGTCCCAAGCCCCCGGGGAGCTGTTTTTT,CASSYSGGGSQAPGELFF
-,-,TRBJ2-5,TRBV20-1,TGCAGTGGGAGCGACGAACGGATGGTCGGAGAGACCCAGTACTTC,CSGSDERMVGETQYF
-,few,TRBJ1-1,TRBV5-5,TGTGCCAGCGGTGCCCTCTTGAGCACAGTGAACACTGAAGCTTTCTTT,CASGALLSTVNTEAFF
-,few,TRBJ1-2,TRBV5-5,TGTGCCAGCAGCTTGGGCGCAGATTCTAACTATGGCTACACCTTC,CASSLGADSNYGYTF
-,-,TRBJ1-1,TRBV18,TGTGCCAGCTCATGGGGTGAGGCCACTGAAGCTTTCTTT,CASSWGEATEAFF
-,-,TRBJ2-3,TRBV5-1,TGCGCCAGCACAAAGAGAAGCCGCACAGATACGCAGTATTTT,CASTKRSRTDTQYF
-,-,TRBJ2-5,TRBV5-5,TGTGCCAGCAGCTTTCTCAGGGGCCCCCGTGAGACCCAGTACTTC,CASSFLRGPRETQYF
TRBD1,few,TRBJ1-1,TRBV6-5,TGTGCCACCCAAGGGACAGCCACTGAAGCTTTCTTT,CATQGTATEAFF
TRBD2,-,TRBJ2-1,TRBV15,TGTGCCACGAAACTCTTTACGGGAGGCTACAATGAGCAGTTCTTC,CATKLFTGGYNEQFF
TRBD2,many,TRBJ2-5,TRBV7-7,TGTGCCAGCAGCTTAGGTGCTAGCGGCGGACAAGAGACCCAGTACTTC,CASSLGASGGQETQYF
-,few,TRBJ2-3,TRBV29-1,TGCAGCGTTGTCCCGGGGGTCGGAGATACGCAGTATTTT,CSVVPGVGDTQYF
-,few,TRBJ1-6,TRBV9,TGTGCCAGCAGCGTAGGGACCGGGAATTCACCCCTCCACTTT,CASSVGTGNSPLHF
TRBD2,many,TRBJ2-1,TRBV24-1,TGTGCCACCAGTGATTCTAGCGGGGGGCCATTTTCCTACAATGAGCAGTTCTTC,CATSDSSGGPFSYNEQFF
-,-,TRBJ1-6,TRBV12-3/TRBV12-4,TGTGCCAGCAGCCTTCAACTCCTCGGGGGTTCACCCCTCCACTTT,CASSLQLLGGSPLHF
-,few,TRBJ2-3,TRBV5-6,TGTGCCAGCAGTCGGGACCGCAACACAGATACGCAGTATTTT,CASSRDRNTDTQYF
TRBD2,few,TRBJ2-3,TRBV4-1,TGCGCCAGCAGCCAAGATCTAGCGGGGGGTGTAGATACGCAGTATTTT,CASSQDLAGGVDTQYF
TRBD2,-,TRBJ2-3,TRBV10-3,TGTGCCATCAGTCAAACGGGGGGGCAAGGAGATACGCAGTATTTT,CAISQTGGQGDTQYF
-,few,TRBJ2-7,TRBV7-6,TGTGCCAGCAGCTTAGGGATCTACGGCTCCTACGAGCAGTACTTC,CASSLGIYGSYEQYF
-,-,TRBJ1-1,TRBV5-1,TGCGCCAGCAGCGCTGTCATGAACACTGAAGCTTTCTTT,CASSAVMNTEAFF